This is a list of T cell receptor beta chains from one sample in a study of Ad26.COV2.S vaccination and SARS-CoV-2 variants. Some clones are missing from TCRdb's copy, which holds only in-frame ones; the method was immunoSEQ multiplex PCR. The table includes fewer than 150,000 clones, 75% to 90% detected once. The input for sequencing was peripheral blood, taken after recovery from COVID-19. All receptors come from a human donor who had recovered from COVID-19. Both conserved end residues are part of each CDR3. A D gene is named only where the DNA matches it firmly. Only some rows state a clone size, as once, few, many or a class for expanded clones.

length	size	D	V	J	CDR3	DNA
15	-	-	TRBV5-1	TRBJ1-2	CASSLGQGFPYGYTF	TGCGCCAGCAGCTTGGGTCAGGGTTTTCCCTATGGCTACACCTTC
12	-	-	TRBV30	TRBJ1-4	CAWKVGGEKLFF	TGTGCCTGGAAAGTCGGGGGTGAAAAACTGTTTTTT
11	-	-	TRBV20-1	TRBJ1-1	CSAQLNTEAFF	TGCAGTGCTCAATTGAACACTGAAGCTTTCTTT
11	-	-	TRBV15	TRBJ2-1	CATSSGNEQFF	TGTGCCACCAGCAGCGGGAATGAGCAGTTCTTC
14	-	TRBD1	TRBV2	TRBJ2-7	CASSETGRTYEQYF	TGTGCCAGCAGCGAGACAGGGCGTACCTACGAGCAGTACTTC
11	-	-	TRBV20-1	TRBJ1-4	CSGQNNEKLFF	TGCAGTGGACAGAATAATGAAAAACTGTTTTTT
16	few	TRBD2	TRBV9	TRBJ2-1	CASSPSGSGGGNEQFF	TGTGCCAGCAGCCCCTCGGGAAGCGGGGGCGGGAATGAGCAGTTCTTC
15	-	TRBD1	TRBV11-2	TRBJ2-7	CASSLRTGGFYEQYF	TGTGCCAGCAGCCTACGGACAGGGGGATTTTACGAGCAGTACTTC
15	-	TRBD1	TRBV7-8	TRBJ1-5	CASSLVPGQNQPQHF	TGTGCCAGCAGCTTAGTGCCGGGACAGAATCAGCCCCAGCATTTT
15	once	-	TRBV4-2	TRBJ1-1	CASSQVLGTATQAFF	TGTGCCAGCAGCCAAGTCCTCGGGACGGCTACCCAAGCTTTCTTT
20	-	TRBD2	TRBV28	TRBJ2-5	CASSRYPRLAGGPARETQYF	TGTGCCAGCAGCCGATATCCACGACTAGCGGGGGGGCCCGCCCGGGAGACCCAGTACTTC
15	-	-	TRBV2	TRBJ1-1	CASSVRQEVGTEAFF	TGTGCCAGCAGTGTAAGACAGGAGGTGGGCACTGAAGCTTTCTTT
12	once	-	TRBV19	TRBJ2-3	CASSITTDTQYF	TGTGCCAGTAGTATAACCACCGATACGCAGTATTTT
15	-	TRBD1	TRBV5-8	TRBJ2-2	CASSVPTGPTGELFF	TGTGCCAGCAGCGTCCCGACAGGGCCGACCGGGGAGCTGTTTTTT
16	-	TRBD1	TRBV2	TRBJ1-5	CASSEEGGLSNQPQHF	TGTGCCAGCAGTGAAGAAGGGGGCCTTAGCAATCAGCCCCAGCATTTT
14	-	TRBD1	TRBV11-2	TRBJ1-5	CASSGTGDNQPQHF	TGTGCCAGCAGTGGGACAGGTGACAATCAGCCCCAGCATTTT
13	few	-	TRBV28	TRBJ2-7	CASSPGWSYEQYF	TGTGCCAGCAGTCCCGGGTGGTCCTACGAGCAGTACTTC
16	-	-	TRBV7-7	TRBJ2-6	CASSPGGASGANVLTF	TGTGCTAGCAGCCCCGGCGGGGCCTCTGGGGCCAACGTCCTGACTTTC
14	-	-	TRBV5-5	TRBJ1-1	CASSLGAMNTEAFF	TGTGCCAGCAGCCTGGGGGCCATGAACACTGAAGCTTTCTTT
13	few	-	TRBV10-1	TRBJ2-7	CASSSQGGNEQYF	TGCGCCAGCAGTTCACAGGGAGGAAACGAGCAGTACTTC
15	-	-	TRBV11-2	TRBJ2-7	CASSKGQTMGYEQYF	TGTGCCAGCAGCAAGGGTCAGACGATGGGCTACGAGCAGTACTTC
14	-	-	TRBV30	TRBJ2-2	CAWSVRVNTGELFF	TGTGCCTGGAGTGTCAGGGTTAACACCGGGGAGCTGTTTTTT
13	-	TRBD2	TRBV10-1	TRBJ2-1	CASSPGTNNEQFF	TGCGCCAGCAGCCCCGGGACTAACAATGAGCAGTTCTTC
17	-	TRBD2	TRBV24-1	TRBJ2-3	CATSGTSGGVSTDTQYF	TGTGCCACCAGTGGGACTAGCGGGGGGGTTTCCACAGATACGCAGTATTTT
14	-	TRBD2	TRBV15	TRBJ2-1	CATSRDGGKDEQFF	TGTGCCACCAGCAGGGACGGGGGGAAGGATGAGCAGTTCTTC
16	-	TRBD1	TRBV9	TRBJ2-1	CASSDAPGQGSDEQFF	TGTGCCAGCAGCGATGCCCCCGGACAGGGTAGTGATGAGCAGTTCTTC
13	-	-	TRBV5-1	TRBJ2-1	CASSEPELDEQFF	TGCGCCAGCAGCGAGCCAGAACTAGATGAGCAGTTCTTC
16	few	-	TRBV7-4	TRBJ2-7	CASSLVKGTRVYEQYF	TGTGCCAGCAGCTTAGTAAAGGGGACACGAGTCTACGAGCAGTACTTC
15	-	-	TRBV3-1/TRBV3-2	TRBJ2-7	CASSRGAGPAYEQYF	TGTGCCAGCAGCCGGGGGGCCGGGCCTGCCTACGAGCAGTACTTC
13	-	-	TRBV29-1	TRBJ2-3	CSVVPSSTDTQYF	TGCAGCGTTGTCCCATCTAGCACAGATACGCAGTATTTT
15	-	TRBD1	TRBV27	TRBJ1-2	CASRRKSGQANGYTF	TGTGCCAGCAGACGAAAATCTGGACAGGCAAATGGCTACACCTTC
14	-	-	TRBV7-9	TRBJ1-3	CASSLPASGNTIYF	TGTGCCAGCAGCTTACCCGCGTCTGGAAACACCATATATTTT
15	-	-	TRBV6-5	TRBJ1-2	CASSYSGAVRDGYTF	TGTGCCAGCAGTTACTCGGGCGCGGTTAGGGATGGCTACACCTTC
14	-	-	TRBV24-1	TRBJ1-5	CATSDGVSYQPQHF	TGTGCCACCAGTGATGGGGTGTCGTATCAGCCCCAGCATTTT
19	-	-	TRBV24-1	TRBJ1-4	CATSDFGRGVAPRREKLFF	TGTGCCACCAGTGATTTTGGCCGCGGGGTGGCACCCCGCCGGGAAAAACTGTTTTTT
15	-	TRBD1	TRBV5-6	TRBJ2-1	CASTMGQGSYNEQFF	TGTGCCAGCACCATGGGACAGGGAAGCTACAATGAGCAGTTCTTC
15	-	-	TRBV6-4	TRBJ2-1	CASSHSLHSYNEQFF	TGTGCCAGCAGTCATAGTCTACACTCCTACAATGAGCAGTTCTTC
15	few	-	TRBV5-1	TRBJ1-4	CASSEKPGVLEKLFF	TGCGCCAGCAGCGAGAAACCAGGGGTTTTGGAAAAACTGTTTTTT
15	-	-	TRBV6-2/TRBV6-3	TRBJ2-2	CASSPPGAWTGELFF	TGTGCCAGCAGCCCACCAGGGGCTTGGACCGGGGAGCTGTTTTTT
15	-	-	TRBV27	TRBJ1-3	CASSSDGGSGNTIYF	TGTGCCAGCAGTTCCGACGGGGGCTCTGGAAACACCATATATTTT
15	-	TRBD1	TRBV9	TRBJ2-2	CASSARQGHTGELFF	TGTGCCAGCAGCGCCCGACAGGGACACACCGGGGAGCTGTTTTTT
13	-	-	TRBV7-9	TRBJ2-7	CASSHGASYEQYF	TGTGCCAGCAGCCACGGGGCCTCCTACGAGCAGTACTTC
15	-	TRBD2	TRBV5-4	TRBJ2-7	CASRPERGGPYEQYF	TGTGCCAGCAGGCCGGAGCGGGGGGGCCCCTACGAGCAGTACTTC
13	-	-	TRBV10-3	TRBJ2-3	CAISEGGTDTQYF	TGTGCCATCAGTGAAGGCGGCACAGATACGCAGTATTTT
15	-	TRBD1	TRBV4-1	TRBJ2-2	CASSPLTGLTGELFF	TGCGCCAGCAGCCCGTTGACAGGGCTCACCGGGGAGCTGTTTTTT
14	many	-	TRBV7-9	TRBJ1-5	CASSSRNSNQPQHF	TGTGCCAGCAGCTCGCGTAATAGCAATCAGCCCCAGCATTTT
14	-	-	TRBV19	TRBJ1-6	CASSISRGNSPLHF	TGTGCCAGTAGTATCTCCAGGGGAAATTCACCCCTCCACTTT
15	-	TRBD1	TRBV18	TRBJ2-2	CASSPPGGPTGELFF	TGTGCCAGCTCACCACCAGGGGGCCCCACCGGGGAGCTGTTTTTT
14	-	-	TRBV25-1	TRBJ1-5	CASSEAVSNQPQHF	TGTGCCAGCAGTGAAGCGGTTAGCAATCAGCCCCAGCATTTT
15	once	-	TRBV7-2	TRBJ1-4	CASSLEGNANEKLFF	TGTGCCAGCAGCTTAGAGGGCAATGCCAATGAAAAACTGTTTTTT
16	-	-	TRBV6-4	TRBJ2-7	CASSDPRRTLSYEQYF	TGTGCCAGCAGTGACCCCCGCCGGACCCTCTCCTACGAGCAGTACTTC
15	-	-	TRBV7-9	TRBJ2-2	CASSFGQGVTGELFF	TGTGCCAGCAGCTTCGGGCAGGGTGTAACCGGGGAGCTGTTTTTT
12	-	-	TRBV6-1	TRBJ2-3	CASSEWTDTQYF	TGTGCCAGCAGTGAATGGACAGATACGCAGTATTTT